This T cell receptor beta chain was captured in a study of T cell clones after liver transplantation. Overall study: Tolerance: complete withdrawal held at least one year, liver enzymes staying within twice normal.

General study results and limits: Graft donor-reactive T cells may have migrated into the graft rather than being deleted. The donor-reactive repertoire was only partly measurable in two subjects, lacking donor cells.

The table lists this clone with a count of one. Its antigen is unidentified. This table comes from immunoSEQ multiplex PCR, and its TCRdb copy is limited to in-frame clones, with some not included. The data show roughly 55,000 clones, over 55% seen once. Unstimulated PBMCs were sorted into CD3+CD4+ and CD3+CD8+ populations. J lost 2 bases, V lost 4 bases, and 3 bases had no gene match. Germline CDR1 MGHDK, CDR2 SYGVNS. The length of the CDR3 is 15 residues. This material consisted of CD4+ T cells from blood, taken around 52 months after liver transplant. The sequence was collected from a human patient who received a liver transplant. Some T cells may be transferred from the graft donor. The chain has TRBV25-1 and TRBJ1-4; TRBD1 aligns across 8 bases. CDR3 amino acids: CASSAQGATNEKLFF. For the CDR3, the DNA is TGTGCCAGCAGTGCGCAGGGGGCGACTAATGAAAAACTGTTTTTT.